This T cell receptor (beta chain) was recovered during a study of blood T cell repertoires in COVID-19. Overall study context: From the United States, Italy and Spain came samples of acute and convalescent COVID-19. PBMCs, B-cell-depleted T cells, or T cells were the source of the cDNA or gDNA that made up the material.

Original handling: Nucleated cell counts were estimated from reference gene primer amplification. Sequencing used immunoSEQ multiplex PCR; TCRdb keeps in-frame clones, though not all of them. The DNA was the basis for D and trimming; V, J and clone size are from that table. The data contain fewer than 150,000 clones, 84% of them singletons. The CDR3 runs to 16 residues. The ends lost 4 bases at V and 4 bases at J; junction bases unmatched: 8. The germline V gene encodes CDR1 LNHDA and CDR2 SQIVND (reference sequence). This chain joins TRBV19 and TRBJ2-2, with 8 bases that match TRBD2. The source of this sequence is a woman older than 75 in a cohort sampled during active or convalescent COVID-19. Input material: peripheral blood. In DNA, the CDR3 is TGTGCCAGTAGTAACGTGATAGCGGGGTCCACCGGGGAGCTGTTTTTT. Its translation: CASSNVIAGSTGELFF.